This entry concerns a single T cell receptor (beta chain). Antigen unknown. Germline V gene lookup returns CDR1 SGHKS and CDR2 YYEKEE (reference sequence). V was pared by 2 bases and J by 5 bases, with 13 bases between. This CDR3 spans 14 amino acids. These data come from a study of T cells after posttransplantation cyclophosphamide. Study-wide results and limits: Recipient CMV seropositivity and CMV reactivation strongly tracked TRB clonality.

The assay was immunoSEQ multiplex PCR, and TCRdb's table has in-frame clones only and misses some. The table shows about 50,000 clones, with 94% occurring only once. The chain couples TRBV5-5 to TRBJ1-1; TRBD1 might be the D (6 bases). The source is a woman in her 30s in good health and a related stem cell transplant donor. Sequencing input: PBMCs. CDR3 loop: CASSFGQKQTEAFF. In DNA, the CDR3 is TGTGCCAGCAGCTTCGGACAGAAGCAAACTGAAGCTTTCTTT. Full variable domain (rest looked up from reference TRBV5-5 and TRBJ1-1): DAGVTQSPTHLIKTRGQQVTLRCSPISGHKSVSWYQQVLGQGPQFIFQYYEKEERGRGNFPDRFSARQFPNYSSELNVNALLLGDSALYLCASSFGQKQTEAFFGQGTRLTVV.